This T cell receptor beta chain was found in a study of cytomegalovirus exposure and HLA in healthy donors. Concerning this clone itself: Its antigen is currently unknown.

General observations from the study: There were reportedly fewer N-insertions in an Asian-associated ancestry cluster than the roughly 670-donor mean, in a later analysis. What a later analysis showed was that several of the most significant clusters appeared linked to common viral pathogens.

The PCR contained 60 Vbeta and 13 Jbeta primers. Assay used: immunoSEQ multiplex PCR; TCRdb lists only in-frame clones, some missing. The sample has around 200,000 clones, around 80% seen once. CDR1 and CDR2 (germline): SGHRS, YFSETQ. This CDR3 has 11 amino acids. V lost 4 bases to trimming and J lost 9 bases, with 8 bases between them. The rearrangement uses TRBV5-1 and TRBJ2-1; no clear D gene. Sample: PBMCs. The clonotype originates from a woman in her 30s in good health and CMV-seropositive. CDR3 sequence reads: CASSPGREQFF. CDR3 nucleotides: TGCGCCAGCAGCCCGGGTCGTGAGCAGTTCTTC.